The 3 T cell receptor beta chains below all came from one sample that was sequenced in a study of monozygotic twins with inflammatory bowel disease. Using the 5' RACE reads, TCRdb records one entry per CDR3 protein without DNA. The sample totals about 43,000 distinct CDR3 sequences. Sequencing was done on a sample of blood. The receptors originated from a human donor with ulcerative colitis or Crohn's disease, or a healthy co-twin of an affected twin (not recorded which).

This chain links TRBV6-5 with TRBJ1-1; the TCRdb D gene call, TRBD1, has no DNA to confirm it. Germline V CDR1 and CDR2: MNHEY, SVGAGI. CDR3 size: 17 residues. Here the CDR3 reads CASRVGQAVAMNTEAFF.

The CDR3 spells CASSLPNTQYF. The chain joins TRBV28 to TRBJ2-3. The CDR3 contains 11 residues. CDR1 is MDHEN and CDR2 is SYDVKM in the germline V gene.

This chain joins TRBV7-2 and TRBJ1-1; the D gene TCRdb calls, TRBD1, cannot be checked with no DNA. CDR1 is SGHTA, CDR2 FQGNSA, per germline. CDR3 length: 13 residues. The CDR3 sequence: CASSTRWGTEAFF.